A selection of T cell receptor beta chains follows, all from one sample in a study of long-term antiretroviral therapy in people with HIV. TCRdb keeps only in-frame clones here, not all; method: immunoSEQ multiplex PCR. The sample lists approximately 22,000 clones, roughly 88% occurring once. Specimen: unsorted PBMCs, collected 0.1 years before starting antiretroviral therapy. The receptors were gathered from a man between 18 and 35 years old with HIV. CDR3s include the opening cysteine and the closing phenylalanine or tryptophan. Fields, in order: D gene, V gene, CDR3 length, J gene, CDR3 DNA, CDR3 protein. D genes are given only for firm matches.

D: .
V: TRBV9
length: 16
J: TRBJ2-3
DNA: TGTGCCAGCAGCACCGGACAGGTCGGGGAGGTAGATACGCAGTATTTT
CDR3: CASSTGQVGEVDTQYF

D: .
V: TRBV30
length: 16
J: TRBJ1-5
DNA: TGTGCCTGGGCCACCTCAGGGAGAAGTGGCAATCAGCCCCAGCATTTT
CDR3: CAWATSGRSGNQPQHF

D: TRBD2
V: TRBV19
length: 13
J: TRBJ2-7
DNA: TGTGCCAGTGGGACTAGCGGGACCTACGAGCAGTACTTC
CDR3: CASGTSGTYEQYF

D: TRBD2
V: TRBV19
length: 15
J: TRBJ2-1
DNA: TGTGCCAGTAGTTTAGCGGGGGCCGTTAACAATGAGCAGTTCTTC
CDR3: CASSLAGAVNNEQFF

D: TRBD2
V: TRBV27
length: 14
J: TRBJ2-7
DNA: TGTGCCAGCAGTTTCGGGGGACTAATGAACGAGCAGTACTTC
CDR3: CASSFGGLMNEQYF

D: .
V: TRBV5-4
length: 13
J: TRBJ1-1
DNA: TGTGCCAGCAGCTCGGAAACGAACACTGAAGCTTTCTTT
CDR3: CASSSETNTEAFF

D: .
V: TRBV6-4
length: 15
J: TRBJ2-3
DNA: TGTGCCAGCAGTGTATCCTCGGGGGTCACAGATACGCAGTATTTT
CDR3: CASSVSSGVTDTQYF

D: TRBD2
V: TRBV9
length: 13
J: TRBJ2-1
DNA: TGTGCCACCGCACCGGGACTAGATGGTGAGCAGTTCTTC
CDR3: CATAPGLDGEQFF

D: .
V: TRBV2
length: 16
J: TRBJ1-5
DNA: TGTGCCAACCTTAGGTCCGGGGGGGCGAGGCATCAGCCCCAGCATTTT
CDR3: CANLRSGGARHQPQHF

D: .
V: TRBV11-2
length: 18
J: TRBJ1-4
DNA: TGTGCCAGCAGCTTATTACTGGGGACCGACCGATCGAATGAAAAACTGTTTTTT
CDR3: CASSLLLGTDRSNEKLFF